What follows is one TCR beta chain and its context. V was trimmed by 2 bases and J by 2 bases, leaving 10 bases between them. Germline V CDR1 and CDR2: MNHEY, SVGAGI. The CDR3 length is 14 residues. This sample is drawn from a study of sequential checkpoint blockade in melanoma. Study background: First-line arms were nivolumab then ipilimumab, or the reverse, randomized 1:1. Both treatment sequences were followed by maintenance nivolumab.

Described treatment: randomized to nivolumab then ipilimumab (arm A) or the reverse (arm B). PBMC sorting kept live CD3+CD8+ cells without CD19 or CD56. The protocol was immunoSEQ multiplex PCR, while the TCRdb copy is restricted to in-frame clones and leaves out a portion. Of more than 9,000 clones listed, roughly four fifths are singletons. The V gene is TRBV6-5, the J gene TRBJ2-7; TRBD2 might be the D (5 bases). This specimen was CD8+ T cells sorted from blood (inferred from file names), taken from a patient given nivolumab and ipilimumab in sequence. The receptor was derived from a human donor with melanoma. The CDR3 DNA reads as TGTGCCAGCAGTTACGGCGCGGAGGCCTACGAGCAGTACTTC. Encoded protein: CASSYGAEAYEQYF.